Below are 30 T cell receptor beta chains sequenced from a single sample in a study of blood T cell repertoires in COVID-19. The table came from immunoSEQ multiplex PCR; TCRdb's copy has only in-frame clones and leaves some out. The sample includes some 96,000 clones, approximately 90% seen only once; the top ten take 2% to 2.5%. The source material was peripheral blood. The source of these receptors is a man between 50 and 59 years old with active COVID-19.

The CDR3, as DNA: TGTGCCAGCAGTTTACTAGCGGGAGGGCCCAATGAGCAGTTCTTC. Translated, it gives CASSLLAGGPNEQFF. The chain joins TRBV27 to TRBJ2-1; 12 positions match TRBD2. CDR1 MNHEY and CDR2 SMNVEV come from the germline V gene (reference sequence). CDR3 size: 15 residues. Unmatched junction bases numbered 2, after V lost 2 bases and J lost 6 bases.

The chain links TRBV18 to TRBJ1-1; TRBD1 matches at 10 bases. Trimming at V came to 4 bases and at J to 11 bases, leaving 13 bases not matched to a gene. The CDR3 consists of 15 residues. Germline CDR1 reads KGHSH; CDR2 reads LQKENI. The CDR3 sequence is CASSRGTGVDVSAFF. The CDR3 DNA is TGTGCCAGCTCACGTGGGACAGGGGTCGATGTGAGTGCTTTCTTT.

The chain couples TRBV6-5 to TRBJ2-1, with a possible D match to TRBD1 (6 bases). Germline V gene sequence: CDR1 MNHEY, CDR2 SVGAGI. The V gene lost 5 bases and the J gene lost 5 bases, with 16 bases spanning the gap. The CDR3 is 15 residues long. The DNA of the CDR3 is TGTGCCAGCAGTCCACTTCGGGACAAGCACAATGAGCAGTTCTTC. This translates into CASSPLRDKHNEQFF.

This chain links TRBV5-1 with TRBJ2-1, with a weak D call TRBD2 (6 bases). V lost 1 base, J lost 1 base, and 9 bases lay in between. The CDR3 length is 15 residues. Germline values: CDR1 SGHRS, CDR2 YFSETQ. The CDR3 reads CASSLLAQSYNEQFF. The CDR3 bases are TGCGCCAGCAGCTTGCTAGCGCAATCCTACAATGAGCAGTTCTTC.

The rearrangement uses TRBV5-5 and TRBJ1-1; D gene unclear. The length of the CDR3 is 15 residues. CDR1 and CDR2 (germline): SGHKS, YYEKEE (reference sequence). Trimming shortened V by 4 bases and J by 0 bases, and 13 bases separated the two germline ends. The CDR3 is CASSPQAGLNTEAFF. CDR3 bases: TGTGCCAGCAGCCCCCAGGCAGGCTTGAACACTGAAGCTTTCTTT.

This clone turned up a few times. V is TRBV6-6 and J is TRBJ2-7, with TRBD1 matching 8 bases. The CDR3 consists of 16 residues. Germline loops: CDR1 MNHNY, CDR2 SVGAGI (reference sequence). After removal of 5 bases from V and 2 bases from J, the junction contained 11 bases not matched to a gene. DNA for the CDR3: TGTGCCAGCAGTCTCAATCGCGGGACAGGCGCCTACGAGCAGTACTTC. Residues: CASSLNRGTGAYEQYF.

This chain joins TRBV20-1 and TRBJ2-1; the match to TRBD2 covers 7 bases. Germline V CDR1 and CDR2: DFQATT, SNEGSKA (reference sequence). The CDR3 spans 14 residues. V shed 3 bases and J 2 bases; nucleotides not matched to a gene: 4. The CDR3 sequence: CSASGGETYNEQFF. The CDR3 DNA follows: TGCAGTGCTAGTGGGGGGGAGACCTACAATGAGCAGTTCTTC.

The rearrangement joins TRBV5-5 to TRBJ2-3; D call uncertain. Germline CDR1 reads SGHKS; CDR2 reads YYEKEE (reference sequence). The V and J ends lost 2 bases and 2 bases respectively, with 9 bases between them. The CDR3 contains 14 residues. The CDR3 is CASSLPRLTDTQYF. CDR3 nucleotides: TGTGCCAGCAGCTTACCCCGACTCACAGATACGCAGTATTTT.

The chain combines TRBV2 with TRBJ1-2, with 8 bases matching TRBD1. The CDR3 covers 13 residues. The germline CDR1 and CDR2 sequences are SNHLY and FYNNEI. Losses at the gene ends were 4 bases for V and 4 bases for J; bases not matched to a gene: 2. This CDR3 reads CASSAQGAYGYTF. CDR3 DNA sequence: TGTGCCAGCAGTGCCCAGGGGGCCTATGGCTACACCTTC.

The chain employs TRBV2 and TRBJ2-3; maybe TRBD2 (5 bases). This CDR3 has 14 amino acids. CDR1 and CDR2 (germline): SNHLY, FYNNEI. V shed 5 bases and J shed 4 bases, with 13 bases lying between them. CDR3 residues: CASSLASRADTQYF. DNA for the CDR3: TGTGCCAGCAGTTTGGCCTCGCGGGCAGATACGCAGTATTTT.

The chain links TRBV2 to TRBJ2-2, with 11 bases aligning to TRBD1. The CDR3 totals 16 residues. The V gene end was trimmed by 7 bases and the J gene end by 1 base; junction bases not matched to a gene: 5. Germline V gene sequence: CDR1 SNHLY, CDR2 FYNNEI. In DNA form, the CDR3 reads TGTGCCAGCACAGGACAGGGGGCGCTGAACACCGGGGAGCTGTTTTTT. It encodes CASTGQGALNTGELFF.

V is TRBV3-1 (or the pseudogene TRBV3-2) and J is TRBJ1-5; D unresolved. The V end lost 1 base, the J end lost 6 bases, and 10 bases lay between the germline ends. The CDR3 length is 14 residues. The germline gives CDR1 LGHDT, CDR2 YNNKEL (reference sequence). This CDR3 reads CASSQGGRLQPQHF. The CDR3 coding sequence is TGTGCCAGCAGCCAAGGCGGGAGGCTTCAGCCCCAGCATTTT.

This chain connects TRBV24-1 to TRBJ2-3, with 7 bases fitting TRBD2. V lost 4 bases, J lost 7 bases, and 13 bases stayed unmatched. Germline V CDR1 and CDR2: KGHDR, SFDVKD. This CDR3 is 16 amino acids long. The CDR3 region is CATSERGGGTGNTQYF. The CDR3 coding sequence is TGTGCCACCAGTGAACGGGGCGGGGGTACGGGAAATACGCAGTATTTT.

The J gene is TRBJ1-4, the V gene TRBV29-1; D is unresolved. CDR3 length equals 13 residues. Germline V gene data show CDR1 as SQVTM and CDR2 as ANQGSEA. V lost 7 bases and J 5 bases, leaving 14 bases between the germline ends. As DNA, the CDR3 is TGCAGCGGAAAGGAGGGTTCGAATGAAAAACTGTTTTTT. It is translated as CSGKEGSNEKLFF.

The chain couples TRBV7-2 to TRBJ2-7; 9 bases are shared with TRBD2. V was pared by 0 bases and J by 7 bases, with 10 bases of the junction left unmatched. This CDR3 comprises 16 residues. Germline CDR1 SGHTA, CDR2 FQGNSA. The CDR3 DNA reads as TGTGCCAGCAGCTTAGCCCCGGCGGGAGGGCCAGAAGAGCAGTACGTC. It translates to CASSLAPAGGPEEQYV.

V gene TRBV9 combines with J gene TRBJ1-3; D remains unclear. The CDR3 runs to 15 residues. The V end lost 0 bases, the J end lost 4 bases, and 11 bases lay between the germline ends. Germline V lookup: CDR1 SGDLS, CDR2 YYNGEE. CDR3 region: CASSVDGVSGNTIYF. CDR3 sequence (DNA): TGTGCCAGCAGCGTAGACGGGGTTTCAGGAAACACCATATATTTT.

The CDR3, as DNA: TGTGCCAGTGGGGACAGGGGGACTGGAAACACCATATATTTT. This translates into CASGDRGTGNTIYF. The chain uses TRBV7-9 and TRBJ1-3, with 11 bases aligning to TRBD1. With V trimmed by 9 bases and J by 2 bases, 3 bases remained unmatched. Germline values: CDR1 SEHNR, CDR2 FQNEAQ (reference sequence). The CDR3 length is 14 residues.

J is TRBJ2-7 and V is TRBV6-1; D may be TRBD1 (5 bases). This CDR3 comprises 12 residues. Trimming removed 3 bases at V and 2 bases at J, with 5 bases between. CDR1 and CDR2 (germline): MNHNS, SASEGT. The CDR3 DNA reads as TGTGCCAGCAGTGACAGGGCCTACGAGCAGTACGTC. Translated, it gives CASSDRAYEQYV.

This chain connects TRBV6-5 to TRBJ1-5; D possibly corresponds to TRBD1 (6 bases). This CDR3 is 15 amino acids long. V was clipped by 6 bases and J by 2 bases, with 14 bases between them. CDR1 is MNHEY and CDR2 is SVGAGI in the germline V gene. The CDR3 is CASRQGLGGNQPQHF. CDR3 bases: TGTGCCAGCAGACAGGGTTTAGGTGGCAATCAGCCCCAGCATTTT.

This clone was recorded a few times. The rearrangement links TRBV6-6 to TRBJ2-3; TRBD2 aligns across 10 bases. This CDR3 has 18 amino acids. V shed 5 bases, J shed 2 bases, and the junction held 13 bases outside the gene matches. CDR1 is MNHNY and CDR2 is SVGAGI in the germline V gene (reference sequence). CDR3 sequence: CASSRAPIAGGITDTQYF. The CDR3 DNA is TGTGCCAGCAGTCGCGCCCCAATAGCGGGAGGCATCACAGATACGCAGTATTTT.

The CDR3 nucleotides are TGCAGCGTTGGGGGCAGGCCGGCCCCTTACGAGCAGTACGTC. Its translation is CSVGGRPAPYEQYV. The J gene is TRBJ2-7, the V gene TRBV29-1, with D possibly matching TRBD1 (5 bases). From germline, CDR1 is SQVTM and CDR2 ANQGSEA. Trimming removed 4 bases from V and 4 bases from J, with 17 bases in between. The CDR3 is 14 amino acids.

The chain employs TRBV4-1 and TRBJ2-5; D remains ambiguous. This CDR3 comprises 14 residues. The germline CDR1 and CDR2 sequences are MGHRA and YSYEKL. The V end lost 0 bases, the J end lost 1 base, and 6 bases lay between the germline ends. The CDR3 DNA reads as TGCGCCAGCAGCCAAGACCCTAGCCAAGAGACCCAGTACTTC. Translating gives CASSQDPSQETQYF.

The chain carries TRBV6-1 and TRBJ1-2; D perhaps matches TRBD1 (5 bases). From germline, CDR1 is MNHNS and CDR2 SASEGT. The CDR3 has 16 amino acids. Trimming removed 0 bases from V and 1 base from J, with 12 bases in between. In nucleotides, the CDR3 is TGTGCCAGCAGTGAAGCAGGGGTAACAGTTAACTATGGCTACACCTTC. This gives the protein CASSEAGVTVNYGYTF.

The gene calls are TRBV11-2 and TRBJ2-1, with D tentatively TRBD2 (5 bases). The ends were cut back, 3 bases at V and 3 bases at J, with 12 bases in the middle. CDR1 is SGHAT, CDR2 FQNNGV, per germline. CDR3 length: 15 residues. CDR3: CASSFARDLYNEQFF. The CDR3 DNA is TGTGCCAGCAGCTTCGCTCGGGATCTCTACAATGAGCAGTTCTTC.

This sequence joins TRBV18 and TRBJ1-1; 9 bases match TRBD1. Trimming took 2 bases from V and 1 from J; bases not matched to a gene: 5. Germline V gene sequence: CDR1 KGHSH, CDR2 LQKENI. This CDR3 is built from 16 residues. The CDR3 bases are TGTGCCAGCTCACCATTACAGGGGGCGGGGAACACTGAAGCTTTCTTT. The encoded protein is CASSPLQGAGNTEAFF.

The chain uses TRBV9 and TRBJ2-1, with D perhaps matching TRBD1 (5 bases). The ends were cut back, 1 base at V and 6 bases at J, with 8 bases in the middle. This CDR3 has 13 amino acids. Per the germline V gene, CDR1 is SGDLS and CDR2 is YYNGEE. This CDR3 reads CASSVPGANEQFF. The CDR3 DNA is TGTGCCAGCAGCGTACCTGGGGCCAATGAGCAGTTCTTC.

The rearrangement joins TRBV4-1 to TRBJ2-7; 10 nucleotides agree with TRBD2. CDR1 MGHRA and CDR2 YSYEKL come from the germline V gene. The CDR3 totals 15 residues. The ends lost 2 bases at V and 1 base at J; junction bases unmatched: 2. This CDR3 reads CASSQPTSGSYEQYF. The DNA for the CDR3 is TGCGCCAGCAGCCAACCGACTAGCGGGTCCTACGAGCAGTACTTC.

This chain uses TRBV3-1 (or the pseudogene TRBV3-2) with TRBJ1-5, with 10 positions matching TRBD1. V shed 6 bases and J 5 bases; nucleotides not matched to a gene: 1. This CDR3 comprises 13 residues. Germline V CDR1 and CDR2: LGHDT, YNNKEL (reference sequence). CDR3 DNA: TGTGCCAGCAGTGGGACAGGGGATCAGCCCCAGCATTTT. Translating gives CASSGTGDQPQHF.

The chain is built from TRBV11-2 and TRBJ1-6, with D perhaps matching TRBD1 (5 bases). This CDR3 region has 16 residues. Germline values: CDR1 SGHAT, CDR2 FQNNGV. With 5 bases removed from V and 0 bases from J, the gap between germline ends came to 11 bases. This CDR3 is CASSRTSSSYNSPLHF. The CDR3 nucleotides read TGTGCCAGCAGCCGGACATCGAGCTCCTATAATTCACCCCTCCACTTT.

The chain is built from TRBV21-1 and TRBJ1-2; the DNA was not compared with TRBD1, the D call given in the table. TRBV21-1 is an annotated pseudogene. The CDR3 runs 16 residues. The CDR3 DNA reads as TGTGCCAACAGGGTTCTAAGACAGGCCCCTAACTATGGCTACACCTTC. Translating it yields CANRVLRQAPNYGYTF.